The present T cell receptor (beta chain) was sequenced within a study of T-cell memory formation after mild COVID-19. Study-wide results and limits: Pre-infection memory held some responding clones, suggesting pre-existing cross-reactive T cells responded.

This clonotype was observed a handful of times. Its antigen is still unknown. The CDR3 totals 14 residues. Germline CDR1 and CDR2: SGHRS and YFSETQ. V dropped 4 bases and J dropped 4 bases, with 11 bases sitting between them. TCRdb re-called the 5' RACE reads through MiXCR, storing one row per CDR3 protein. The sample contains 350,000 to 500,000 distinct CDR3 sequences, more than 15% of which appear only once. This clonotype was sampled from a man aged 18 to 30 who had mild COVID-19 (a few samples of this study predate the infection). Cell type and time point are not known. The sequenced material came from PBMCs or a T cell subset sorted from them (not recorded which). The genes are TRBV5-1 and TRBJ2-2; the D gene could be TRBD1 or TRBD2 (5 bases each). The CDR3 region is CASSKGRGTGELFF. The CDR3 nucleotides are TGCGCCAGCAGCAAGGGGAGAGGCACCGGGGAGCTGTTTTTT.